Sequencing of this TCR beta chain was carried out in a study of regulatory T cells in long-lasting Graves disease. Notes on the study in general: Persistent Graves' disease cases displayed lower TCR diversity than newly diagnosed ones. Persistent disease preferred TRBV28, TRBJ1-2 and TRBJ2-5.

Trimming stripped 3 bases from V and 1 base from J, with 6 bases between. CDR1 and CDR2 (germline): MNHEY, SVGEGT. CDR3 length equals 13 residues. This clonotype was seen only a few times. Its antigen is as yet unknown. Time point noted: newly diagnosed GD, antithyroid drugs for less than 3 months. The TCR library used RNA extracted from PBMCs. The collection involved drawing roughly 9.1 milliliters of peripheral blood into EDTA tubes. The authors built TCR beta libraries using iRepertoire HTBI primers and Arm-PCR of CDR3 regions. TCRdb re-called the multiplex PCR reads with MiXCR, one entry per CDR3 protein. Among fewer than 550,000 distinct CDR3 sequences, approximately 16% were seen once, and the ten largest hold around a quarter. In addition, the sample was reused for a study of T cells in Graves' hyperthyroidism and ophthalmopathy. In that study: Exclusions: uncontrolled infection, other autoimmune disease, pregnancy, lactation.

The chain couples TRBV6-2 or TRBV6-3 to TRBJ1-2; D gene ambiguous. This TCR was sampled from a young woman with Graves disease. The source material was peripheral blood mononuclear cells (PBMCs), sampled at new diagnosis, from a patient treated with antithyroid drugs. CDR3 DNA: TGTGCCAGCAGTTATGAGGTTAACTATGGCTACACCTTC. This gives the protein CASSYEVNYGYTF.